The next 5 T cell receptor beta chains were all read from a single sample in a study of shared clonotypes between healthy human individuals (dated by TCRdb to 2019 to 2021). Library creation used the immunoSEQ multiplex PCR assay. What TCRdb holds here is the immuneACCESS table cut down to in-frame rearrangements. Part of the clones is not present; checked against another copy, under half of the missing clones reflect an unresolved V gene, and the others are unexplained. The table for this sample lists 600,000 to 750,000 clones; around 72% of them were counted only once. The leading ten clones occupy approximately 1.8% of the sample. Sequencing was carried out using memory CD4+ T cells sorted from blood. The intended sense of this specimen's cell subset or site label: CD45RA-negative fraction. These receptors originate from a woman aged 25 to 39 in good health.

The V gene is TRBV28, the J gene TRBJ2-7; D gene ambiguous. Trimming pared 7 bases from V and 0 bases from J, leaving 16 bases between. This CDR3 contains 15 residues. Germline CDR1 and CDR2: MDHEN and SYDVKM. The CDR3 sequence: CASISGPRSSYEQYF. CDR3 sequence (DNA): TGTGCCAGCATCTCGGGCCCCAGGAGCTCCTACGAGCAGTACTTC.

This clone occurred once. Other nucleotide sequences in the sample specify the same CDR3. The chain has TRBV6-6 and TRBJ2-1; D not certain. Germline V lookup: CDR1 MNHNY, CDR2 SVGAGI (reference sequence). V was pared by 5 bases and J by 4 bases, with 9 bases between. The CDR3 is 13 residues long. CDR3 loop: CASSTESYNEQFF. CDR3 in DNA: TGTGCCAGCAGTACAGAGAGTTACAATGAGCAGTTCTTC.

The chain couples TRBV18 to TRBJ1-5; D is perhaps TRBD1 (5 bases). Trimming shortened V by 4 bases and J by 0 bases, and 10 bases separated the two germline ends. Looked up from germline, CDR1 is KGHSH and CDR2 is LQKENI. CDR3 length: 15 amino acids. CDR3 sequence reads: CASSQGFFSNQPQHF. CDR3 nucleotides: TGTGCCAGCTCACAGGGGTTTTTTAGCAATCAGCCCCAGCATTTT.

This clone was found once. The rearrangement links TRBV7-9 to TRBJ2-7; D not certain. Trimming pared 3 bases from V and 4 bases from J, leaving 10 bases between. From germline, CDR1 is SEHNR and CDR2 FQNEAQ (reference sequence). The CDR3 extends over 13 amino acids. The CDR3 nucleotides read TGTGCCAGCAGCTTCGGCAGAAATTACGAGCAGTACTTC. The encoded protein is CASSFGRNYEQYF.

V gene TRBV6-5 combines with J gene TRBJ2-7; TRBD2 might be the D (6 bases). This CDR3 is built from 15 residues. V dropped 8 bases and J dropped 4 bases, with 21 bases sitting between them. The germline V gene encodes CDR1 MNHEY and CDR2 SVGAGI. CDR3 sequence (DNA): TGTGCCAGCCGCTCGCTCATAGACGCGGGGTACGAGCAGTACTTC. Protein: CASRSLIDAGYEQYF.